What follows are 19 T cell receptor beta chains derived from one specimen sequenced in a study of blood T cell repertoires in COVID-19. TCRdb's copy holds only in-frame clones and misses some; the assay was immunoSEQ multiplex PCR. The profile covers approximately 150,000 clones, with approximately 90% appearing a single time and over 4.5% taken by the ten largest. The sequenced material came from peripheral blood. The receptors shown here come from a human donor in a cohort sampled during active COVID-19.

V gene TRBV19 combines with J gene TRBJ1-4, with TRBD1 identical over 7 bases. After removal of 6 bases from V and 8 bases from J, the junction contained 15 bases not matched to a gene. Germline CDR1 reads LNHDA; CDR2 reads SQIVND (reference sequence). The CDR3 contains 16 residues. The CDR3 DNA sequence: TGTGCCAGTAGCAACCCGAGGACAGGATCTATCGAAAAACTGTTTTTT. Its protein product is CASSNPRTGSIEKLFF.

The chain combines TRBV27 with TRBJ2-1, with 7 bases that match TRBD1. CDR1 and CDR2 (germline): MNHEY, SMNVEV (reference sequence). This CDR3 has 11 amino acids. V was clipped by 8 bases and J by 14 bases; unmatched bases: 9. The CDR3 is CASRQGHLEFF. CDR3 DNA sequence: TGTGCCAGCCGACAGGGACATTTGGAGTTCTTC.

The chain employs TRBV28 and TRBJ2-7; tentatively, D is TRBD1 (6 bases). The CDR3 extends over 14 amino acids. Deletions cut 11 bases from V and 5 bases from J, with 22 bases between. Germline V gene sequence: CDR1 MDHEN, CDR2 SYDVKM. CDR3 residues: CAGSTGHPGNEQYF. The CDR3 DNA sequence: TGTGCCGGATCGACAGGTCACCCGGGCAACGAGCAGTACTTC.

The chain employs TRBV6-8 and TRBJ2-7, with 8 bases that match TRBD2. J gave up 2 bases and V 7 bases, and 10 bases lay outside the gene matches. Germline V CDR1 and CDR2: MNHGY, SAAAGT. The CDR3 covers 15 residues. The CDR3 here is CASIPLGREAYEQYF. The CDR3 coding sequence is TGTGCCAGCATCCCCCTAGGGCGGGAGGCCTACGAGCAGTACTTC.

The V gene is TRBV5-6, the J gene TRBJ2-3; D is possibly TRBD1 (5 bases). The CDR3 length is 13 residues. Trimming pared 0 bases from V and 3 bases from J, leaving 5 bases between. Germline V gene sequence: CDR1 SGHDT, CDR2 YYEEEE. The CDR3 region is CASSLDRTDTQYF. CDR3 nucleotide sequence: TGTGCCAGCAGCTTGGACAGGACAGATACGCAGTATTTT.

This sequence joins TRBV12-3 or TRBV12-4 and TRBJ1-3; D is perhaps TRBD1 (5 bases). V lost 4 bases and J lost 8, with 12 bases in between. This CDR3 is built from 13 residues. The CDR3 here is CASSSGFLDTIYF. CDR3 DNA sequence: TGTGCCAGCAGTTCAGGGTTTCTGGACACCATATATTTT.

This chain connects TRBV9 to TRBJ2-7, with a weak D call TRBD2 (5 bases). Trimming shortened V by 0 bases and J by 4 bases, and 11 bases separated the two germline ends. Looked up from germline, CDR1 is SGDLS and CDR2 is YYNGEE. The CDR3 runs to 14 residues. The CDR3 loop is CASSVEPSGYEQYF. The CDR3 coding sequence is TGTGCCAGCAGCGTAGAGCCTTCGGGGTACGAGCAGTACTTC.

This clone was detected a few times. This sequence joins TRBV7-9 and TRBJ1-1; D not certain. Germline V lookup: CDR1 SEHNR, CDR2 FQNEAQ (reference sequence). The CDR3 has 12 residues. V lost 1 base to trimming and J lost 6 bases, with 6 bases between them. The CDR3 here is CASSLGGSEAFF. The CDR3 DNA reads as TGTGCCAGCAGCTTAGGAGGTTCTGAAGCTTTCTTT. The whole variable domain, remainder taken from reference TRBV7-9 and TRBJ1-1, is DTGVSQNPRHKITKRGQNVTFRCDPISEHNRLYWYRQTLGQGPEFLTYFQNEAQLEKSRLLSDRFSAERPKGSFSTLEIQRTEQGDSAMYLCASSLGGSEAFFGQGTRLTVV.

V gene TRBV28 combines with J gene TRBJ2-7; TRBD1 matches at 10 bases. J lost 3 bases, V lost 4 bases, and 6 bases had no gene match. The CDR3 loop spans 15 amino acids. CDR1 MDHEN and CDR2 SYDVKM come from the germline V gene. The CDR3 loop is CASSSPGTGDYEQYF. Written as DNA, the CDR3 is TGTGCCAGCAGTTCCCCCGGGACAGGGGACTACGAGCAGTACTTC.

The chain employs TRBV7-3 and TRBJ2-1, with 8 bases lining up with TRBD2. The CDR3 sequence is 15 residues long. The V segment lost 4 bases and the J segment 6 bases; nucleotides outside the gene matches: 8. CDR1 is SGHTA, CDR2 FQGTGA, per germline. CDR3 DNA sequence: TGTGCCAGCAGCTCCCGTAGGGCGGGGGGCAATGAGCAGTTCTTC. Translated, it gives CASSSRRAGGNEQFF.

This clone is a singleton in its sample. Written as DNA, the CDR3 is TGTGCCAGCAGCTTATTCGGGACTAGCCCAGATACGCAGTATTTT. This sequence encodes CASSLFGTSPDTQYF. This sequence joins TRBV7-9 and TRBJ2-3; 9 nucleotides agree with TRBD2. The trim removed 2 bases at V and 4 bases at J, leaving 4 bases unmatched. CDR1 is SEHNR and CDR2 is FQNEAQ in the germline V gene (reference sequence). The CDR3 length is 15 residues.

A single count supports this clone. The chain carries TRBV7-6 and TRBJ2-3, with 10 bases that match TRBD2. J lost 2 bases, V lost 5 bases, and 7 bases had no gene match. CDR1 and CDR2 (germline): SGHVS, FNYEAQ. This CDR3 is built from 16 residues. This CDR3 reads CASSEDSGGLTDTQYF. CDR3 DNA: TGTGCCAGCAGCGAAGATAGCGGGGGGCTCACAGATACGCAGTATTTT.

This chain uses TRBV6-5 with TRBJ1-2; possible D gene TRBD1, 5 bases. The CDR3 contains 13 residues. Germline CDR1 is MNHEY and CDR2 is SVGAGI. With 8 bases removed from V and 4 bases from J, the gap between germline ends came to 14 bases. The CDR3 sequence is CASWSQGLYGYTF. CDR3 coding DNA: TGTGCCAGCTGGTCTCAGGGTCTCTATGGCTACACCTTC.

The chain is built from TRBV5-1 and TRBJ1-1, with D possibly TRBD1 on 5 matching bases. The V and J ends lost 3 bases and 1 base respectively, with 10 bases between them. The CDR3 has 14 residues. The germline CDR1 and CDR2 sequences are SGHRS and YFSETQ. The CDR3 loop reads CASSWGVANTEAFF. In DNA form, the CDR3 reads TGCGCCAGCAGCTGGGGGGTGGCGAACACTGAAGCTTTCTTT.

The chain recombines TRBV3-1 (or the pseudogene TRBV3-2) with TRBJ2-7, with 11 bases lining up with TRBD2. This CDR3 contains 15 residues. J gave up 7 bases and V 3 bases, and 8 bases lay outside the gene matches. Germline lookup yields CDR1 LGHDT and CDR2 YNNKEL (reference sequence). CDR3 bases: TGTGCCAGCAGCCAGGAACTAGCGGGAGTGGGGGAGCAGTACTTC. Its protein is CASSQELAGVGEQYF.

V usage is TRBV7-2 and J usage is TRBJ1-1; 9 positions agree with TRBD1. The V gene end was trimmed by 5 bases and the J gene end by 4 bases; junction bases not matched to a gene: 11. Germline assignment: CDR1 SGHTA and CDR2 FQGNSA. The CDR3 runs 16 residues. The CDR3 loop is CASSLTGTGSGTEAFF. CDR3 in DNA: TGTGCCAGCAGCCTGACCGGGACAGGGTCGGGCACTGAAGCTTTCTTT.

The V gene is TRBV3-1 (or the pseudogene TRBV3-2), the J gene TRBJ2-5, with TRBD2 matching 8 bases. Looked up from germline, CDR1 is LGHDT and CDR2 is YNNKEL (reference sequence). After removal of 2 bases from V and 5 bases from J, the junction contained 7 bases not matched to a gene. The CDR3 has 15 residues. CDR3 sequence: CASSQRGTRPETQYF. DNA for the CDR3: TGTGCCAGCAGCCAAAGGGGGACTAGGCCGGAGACCCAGTACTTC.

This clone was counted a single time. The J gene is TRBJ1-2, the V gene TRBV27; 10 bases fit TRBD1. There are 13 residues in the CDR3. CDR1 is MNHEY and CDR2 is SMNVEV in the germline V gene (reference sequence). Losses at the gene ends were 2 bases for V and 7 bases for J; bases not matched to a gene: 1. The CDR3 is CASSLGTGAGYTF. DNA of the CDR3: TGTGCCAGCAGTTTAGGGACAGGGGCTGGCTACACCTTC.

This chain uses TRBV14 with TRBJ1-1; D remains ambiguous. The length of the CDR3 is 15 residues. Trimming left V 1 base short and J 0 bases short, with 9 bases between. Germline CDR1 and CDR2: SGHDN and FVKESK. CDR3 protein: CASSQGAAMNTEAFF. DNA of the CDR3: TGTGCCAGCAGCCAAGGAGCGGCCATGAACACTGAAGCTTTCTTT.